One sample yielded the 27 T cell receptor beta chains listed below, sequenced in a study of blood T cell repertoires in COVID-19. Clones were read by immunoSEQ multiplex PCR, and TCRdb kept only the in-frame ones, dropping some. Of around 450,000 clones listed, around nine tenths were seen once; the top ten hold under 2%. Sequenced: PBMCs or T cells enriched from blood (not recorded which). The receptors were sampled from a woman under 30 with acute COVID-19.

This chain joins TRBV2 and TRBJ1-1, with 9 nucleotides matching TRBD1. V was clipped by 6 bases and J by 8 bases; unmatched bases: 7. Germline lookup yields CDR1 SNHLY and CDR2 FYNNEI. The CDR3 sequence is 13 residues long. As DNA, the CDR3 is TGTGCCAGCAGGGGACAGGGACTGACAGAAGCTTTCTTT. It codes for CASRGQGLTEAFF.

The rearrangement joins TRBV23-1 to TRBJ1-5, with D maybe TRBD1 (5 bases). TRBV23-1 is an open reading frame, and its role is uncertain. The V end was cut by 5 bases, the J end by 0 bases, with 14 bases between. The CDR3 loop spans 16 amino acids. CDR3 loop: CASSIQGRDSNQPQHF. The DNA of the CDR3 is TGCGCCAGCAGTATCCAGGGTAGGGATAGCAATCAGCCCCAGCATTTT.

The CDR3 DNA reads TGTGCCAGCAGTTTGCGGGGTTTCTACGAGCAGTACTTC. This translates into CASSLRGFYEQYF. This chain joins TRBV27 and TRBJ2-7; the D gene is possibly TRBD2 (6 bases). Trimming pared 3 bases from V and 3 bases from J, leaving 9 bases between. Germline V gene lookup returns CDR1 MNHEY and CDR2 SMNVEV (reference sequence). The length of the CDR3 is 13 residues.

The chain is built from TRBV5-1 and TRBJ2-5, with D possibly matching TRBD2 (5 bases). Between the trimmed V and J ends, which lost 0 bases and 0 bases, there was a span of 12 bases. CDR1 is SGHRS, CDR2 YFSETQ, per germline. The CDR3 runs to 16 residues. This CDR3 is CASSLAGIPYQETQYF. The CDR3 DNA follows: TGCGCCAGCAGCTTGGCCGGGATCCCGTACCAAGAGACCCAGTACTTC. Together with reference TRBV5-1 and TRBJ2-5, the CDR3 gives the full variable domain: KAGVTQTPRYLIKTRGQQVTLSCSPISGHRSVSWYQQTPGQGLQFLFEYFSETQRNKGNFPGRFSGRQFSNSRSEMNVSTLELGDSALYLCASSLAGIPYQETQYFGPGTRLLVL.

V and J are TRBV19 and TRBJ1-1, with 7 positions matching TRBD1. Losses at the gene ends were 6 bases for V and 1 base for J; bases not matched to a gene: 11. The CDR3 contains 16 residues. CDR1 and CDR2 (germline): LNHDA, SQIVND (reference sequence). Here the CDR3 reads CASRQTWTGPNTEAFF. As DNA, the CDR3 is TGTGCCAGTAGGCAAACCTGGACAGGCCCGAACACTGAAGCTTTCTTT.

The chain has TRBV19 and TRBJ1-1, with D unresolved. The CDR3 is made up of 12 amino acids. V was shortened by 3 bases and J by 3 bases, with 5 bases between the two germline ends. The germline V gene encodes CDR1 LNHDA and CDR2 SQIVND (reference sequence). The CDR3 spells CASSMRDTEAFF. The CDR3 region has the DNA TGTGCCAGTAGTATGAGGGACACTGAAGCTTTCTTT.

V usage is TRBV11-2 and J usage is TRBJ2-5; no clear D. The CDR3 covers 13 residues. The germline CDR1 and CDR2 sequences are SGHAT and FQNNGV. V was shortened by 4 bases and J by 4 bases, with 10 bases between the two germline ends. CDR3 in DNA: TGTGCCAGCAGCTCGCTCTCGGGAGAGACCCAGTACTTC. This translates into CASSSLSGETQYF.

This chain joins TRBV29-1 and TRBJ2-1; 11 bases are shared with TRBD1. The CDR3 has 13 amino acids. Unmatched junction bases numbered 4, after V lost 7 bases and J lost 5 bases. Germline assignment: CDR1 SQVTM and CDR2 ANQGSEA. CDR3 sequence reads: CSAGQGVNNEQFF. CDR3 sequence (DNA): TGCAGCGCGGGACAGGGGGTGAACAATGAGCAGTTCTTC.

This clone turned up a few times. The CDR3 reads CASSFEGSGFYGYTF. Written as DNA, the CDR3 is TGTGCCAGCAGCTTTGAGGGCTCCGGGTTTTATGGCTACACCTTC. This chain uses TRBV7-2 with TRBJ1-2; D is ambiguous. The germline V gene has CDR1 SGHTA and CDR2 FQGNSA. The length of the CDR3 is 15 residues. With 3 bases removed from V and 5 bases from J, the gap between germline ends came to 16 bases.

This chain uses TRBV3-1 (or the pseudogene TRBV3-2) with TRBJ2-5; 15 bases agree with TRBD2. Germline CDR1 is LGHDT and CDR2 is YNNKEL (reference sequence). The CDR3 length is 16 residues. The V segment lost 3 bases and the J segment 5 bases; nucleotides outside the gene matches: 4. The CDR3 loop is CASSHGLAGGLETQYF. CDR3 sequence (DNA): TGTGCCAGCAGCCACGGACTAGCGGGGGGGCTGGAGACCCAGTACTTC.

This CDR3 is CASSIKRAGNSNEQFF. The CDR3 DNA follows: TGTGCCAGTAGTATAAAGAGGGCGGGAAATTCCAATGAGCAGTTCTTC. The chain couples TRBV19 to TRBJ2-1, with TRBD2 as a possible D gene (6 bases). The CDR3 totals 16 residues. In germline, CDR1 is LNHDA, CDR2 SQIVND (reference sequence). Trimming left V 2 bases short and J 6 bases short, with 17 bases between.

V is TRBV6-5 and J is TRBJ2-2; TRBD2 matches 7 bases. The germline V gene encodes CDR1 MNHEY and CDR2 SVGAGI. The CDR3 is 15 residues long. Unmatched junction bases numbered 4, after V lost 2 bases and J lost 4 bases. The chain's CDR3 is CASSYNGGTTGELFF. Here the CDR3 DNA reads TGTGCCAGCAGTTACAACGGGGGGACCACCGGGGAGCTGTTTTTT.

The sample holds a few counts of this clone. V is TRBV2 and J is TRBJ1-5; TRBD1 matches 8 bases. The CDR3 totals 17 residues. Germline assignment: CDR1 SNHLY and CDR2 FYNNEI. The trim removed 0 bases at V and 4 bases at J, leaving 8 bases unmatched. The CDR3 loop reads CASSEAPRTGTNQPQHF. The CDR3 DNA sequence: TGTGCCAGCAGTGAAGCCCCCCGGACAGGGACAAATCAGCCCCAGCATTTT.

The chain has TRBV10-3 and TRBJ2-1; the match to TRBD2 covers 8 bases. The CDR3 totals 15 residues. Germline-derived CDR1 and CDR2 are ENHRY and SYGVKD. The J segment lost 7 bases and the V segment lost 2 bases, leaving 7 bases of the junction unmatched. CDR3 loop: CAISEASGLGNEQFF. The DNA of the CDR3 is TGTGCCATCAGTGAGGCTAGCGGGCTAGGGAATGAGCAGTTCTTC.

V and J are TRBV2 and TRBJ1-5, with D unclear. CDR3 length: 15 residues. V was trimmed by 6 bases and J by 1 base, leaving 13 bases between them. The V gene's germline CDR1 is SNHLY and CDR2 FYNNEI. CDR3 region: CASSPWVGSNQPQHF. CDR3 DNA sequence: TGTGCCAGCAGCCCCTGGGTCGGGAGCAATCAGCCCCAGCATTTT.

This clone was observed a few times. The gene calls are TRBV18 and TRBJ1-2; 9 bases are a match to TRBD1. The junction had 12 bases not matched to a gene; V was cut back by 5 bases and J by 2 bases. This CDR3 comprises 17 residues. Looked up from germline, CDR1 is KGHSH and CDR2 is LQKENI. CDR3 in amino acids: CASSGLGPGQGNYGYTF. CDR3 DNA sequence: TGTGCCAGCTCAGGACTAGGGCCCGGACAGGGGAACTATGGCTACACCTTC.

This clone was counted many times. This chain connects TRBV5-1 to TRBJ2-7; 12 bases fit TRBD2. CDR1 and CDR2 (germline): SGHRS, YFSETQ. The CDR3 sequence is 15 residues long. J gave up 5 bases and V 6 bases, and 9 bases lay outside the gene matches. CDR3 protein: CASTLAGGPRNEQYF. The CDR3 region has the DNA TGCGCCAGCACTCTAGCGGGGGGGCCGAGAAACGAGCAGTACTTC.

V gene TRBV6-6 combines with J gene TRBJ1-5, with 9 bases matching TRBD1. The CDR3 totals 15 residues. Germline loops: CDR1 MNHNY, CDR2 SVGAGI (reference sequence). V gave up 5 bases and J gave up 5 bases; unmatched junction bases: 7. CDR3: CASSTKGTGYQPQHF. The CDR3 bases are TGTGCCAGCAGTACGAAAGGGACAGGGTATCAGCCCCAGCATTTT.

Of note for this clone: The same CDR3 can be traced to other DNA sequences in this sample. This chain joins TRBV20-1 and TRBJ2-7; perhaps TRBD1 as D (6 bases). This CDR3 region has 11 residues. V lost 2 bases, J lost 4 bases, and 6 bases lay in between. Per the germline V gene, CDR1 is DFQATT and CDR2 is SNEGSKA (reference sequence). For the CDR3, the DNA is TGCAGTGCTAGACAGGGGTACGAGCAGTACTTC. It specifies CSARQGYEQYF.

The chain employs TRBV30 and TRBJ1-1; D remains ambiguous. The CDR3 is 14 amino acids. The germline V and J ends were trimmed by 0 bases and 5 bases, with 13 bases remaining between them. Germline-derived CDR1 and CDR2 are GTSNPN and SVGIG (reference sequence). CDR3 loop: CAWSVSGGLTEAFF. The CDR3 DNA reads TGTGCCTGGAGTGTAAGCGGTGGGCTGACTGAAGCTTTCTTT.

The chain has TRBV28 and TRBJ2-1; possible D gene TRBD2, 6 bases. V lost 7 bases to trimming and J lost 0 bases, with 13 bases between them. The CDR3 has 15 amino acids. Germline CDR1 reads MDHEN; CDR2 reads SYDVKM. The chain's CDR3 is CASNAAGISYNEQFF. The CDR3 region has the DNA TGTGCCAGCAACGCGGCGGGGATCTCCTACAATGAGCAGTTCTTC.

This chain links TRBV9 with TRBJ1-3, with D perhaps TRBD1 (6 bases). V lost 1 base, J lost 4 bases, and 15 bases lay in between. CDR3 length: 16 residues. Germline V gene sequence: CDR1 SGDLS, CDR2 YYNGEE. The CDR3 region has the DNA TGTGCCAGCAGCGTAAGCCAGGGGATTGCGGGAAACACCATATATTTT. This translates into CASSVSQGIAGNTIYF.

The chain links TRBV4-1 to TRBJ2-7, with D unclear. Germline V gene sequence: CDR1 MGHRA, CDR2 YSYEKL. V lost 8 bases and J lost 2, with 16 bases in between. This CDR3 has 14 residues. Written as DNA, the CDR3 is TGCGCCAGCGCCAGGCCCTCGGAAACCTACGAGCAGTACTTC. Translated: CASARPSETYEQYF.

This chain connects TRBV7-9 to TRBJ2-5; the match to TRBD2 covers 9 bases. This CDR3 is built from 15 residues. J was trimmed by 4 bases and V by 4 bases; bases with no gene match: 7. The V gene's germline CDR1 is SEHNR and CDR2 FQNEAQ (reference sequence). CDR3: CASSSGTSRGETQYF. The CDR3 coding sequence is TGTGCCAGCAGCTCGGGGACTAGCCGGGGAGAGACCCAGTACTTC.

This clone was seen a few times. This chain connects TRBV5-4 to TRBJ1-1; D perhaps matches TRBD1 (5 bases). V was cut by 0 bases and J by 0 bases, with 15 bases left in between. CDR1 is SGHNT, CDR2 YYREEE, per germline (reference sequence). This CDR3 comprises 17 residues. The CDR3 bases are TGTGCCAGCAGCTTGGCTGTCGGGGGGGTAATGAACACTGAAGCTTTCTTT. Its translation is CASSLAVGGVMNTEAFF.

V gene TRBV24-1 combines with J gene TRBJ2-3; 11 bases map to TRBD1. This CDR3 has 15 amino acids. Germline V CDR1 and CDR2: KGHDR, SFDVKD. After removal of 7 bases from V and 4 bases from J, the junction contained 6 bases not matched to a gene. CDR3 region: CATREEGQGADTQYF. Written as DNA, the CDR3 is TGTGCCACCAGGGAGGAGGGACAGGGGGCAGATACGCAGTATTTT.

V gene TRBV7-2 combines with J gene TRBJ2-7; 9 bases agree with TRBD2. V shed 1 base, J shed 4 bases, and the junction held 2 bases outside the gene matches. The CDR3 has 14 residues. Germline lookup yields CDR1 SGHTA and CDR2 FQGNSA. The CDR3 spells CASSLGLAGYEQYF. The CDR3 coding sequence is TGTGCCAGCAGCTTAGGTCTAGCGGGGTACGAGCAGTACTTC.